The clone carrying this T cell receptor (beta chain) turned up a few times. The PCR employed 60 Vbeta primers together with 13 Jbeta primers. TCRdb keeps only in-frame clones here, not all; method: immunoSEQ multiplex PCR. The sample lists approximately 92,000 clones, over 70% occurring once. This entry is derived from a study of cytomegalovirus exposure and HLA in healthy donors. The CDR3 spans 19 residues. Germline V gives CDR1 SGHDT, CDR2 YYEEEE. V lost 0 bases and J lost 3; bases outside the gene matches: 13. Sample: PBMCs. The chain employs TRBV5-6 and TRBJ2-1, with 9 positions matching TRBD1. The TCR originated in a girl aged 2-10 years in good health and CMV-seropositive. CDR3 sequence: CASSLGPNTGTGRYNEQFF. In nucleotides, the CDR3 is TGTGCCAGCAGCTTGGGACCTAATACCGGGACAGGGCGCTACAATGAGCAGTTCTTC.